Shown below are 11 T cell receptor beta chains from a single sample sequenced in a study of cytomegalovirus exposure and HLA in healthy donors. PCR amplification relied on 60 Vbeta primers (plus 13 Jbeta primers). Only in-frame clones appear in the TCRdb table, and some are missing; sequencing was by immunoSEQ multiplex PCR. The sample holds approximately 190,000 clones, about 84% seen once. The sample consisted of PBMCs. Every receptor here comes from a woman aged 25 to 39 in good health and CMV-seropositive.

This sequence joins TRBV23-1 and TRBJ2-7; the D gene is possibly TRBD2 (5 bases). TRBV23-1 is treated as an ORF (open reading frame) with a function not yet certain. This CDR3 is 15 amino acids long. The V end lost 6 bases, the J end lost 0 bases, and 15 bases lay between the germline ends. The CDR3 protein is CASSQGLLSSYEQYF. The DNA for the CDR3 is TGCGCCAGCAGCCAAGGACTTCTGAGCTCCTACGAGCAGTACTTC.

The gene calls are TRBV15 and TRBJ1-4, with 7 bases matching TRBD1. After removal of 5 bases from V and 0 bases from J, the junction contained 3 bases not matched to a gene. The germline gives CDR1 LNHNV, CDR2 YYDKDF (reference sequence). This CDR3 contains 15 residues. CDR3 loop: CATSGQVATNEKLFF. Written as DNA, the CDR3 is TGTGCCACCAGCGGACAGGTTGCAACTAATGAAAAACTGTTTTTT.

The chain employs TRBV5-4 and TRBJ2-7, with a weak D call TRBD2 (6 bases). V lost 4 bases, J lost 3 bases, and 14 bases lay in between. Germline V gene lookup returns CDR1 SGHNT and CDR2 YYREEE (reference sequence). The CDR3 spans 14 residues. Written as DNA, the CDR3 is TGTGCCAGCAGCCCCGGGAGACTTTACTACGAGCAGTACTTC. Translation: CASSPGRLYYEQYF.

CDR3 in amino acids: CASSLNIQETQYF. The CDR3 coding sequence is TGCGCCAGCAGCCTCAACATCCAAGAGACCCAGTACTTC. The chain recombines TRBV5-1 with TRBJ2-5; D gene unclear. The length of the CDR3 is 13 residues. The V gene lost 4 bases and the J gene lost 1 base, with 8 bases spanning the gap. The V gene's germline CDR1 is SGHRS and CDR2 YFSETQ. The full variable domain, rest sourced from reference TRBV5-1 and TRBJ2-5, is KAGVTQTPRYLIKTRGQQVTLSCSPISGHRSVSWYQQTPGQGLQFLFEYFSETQRNKGNFPGRFSGRQFSNSRSEMNVSTLELGDSALYLCASSLNIQETQYFGPGTRLLVL.

This clone was counted between two and nine times. The J gene is TRBJ2-3, the V gene TRBV6-1; TRBD1 matches 7 bases. The CDR3 is 15 amino acids. The V and J ends lost 5 bases and 6 bases, in that order; junction bases with no gene match: 11. Germline V CDR1 and CDR2: MNHNS, SASEGT. DNA for the CDR3: TGTGCCAGCAGTCTTACAGGGGTAGTAGCGGATACGCAGTATTTT. Amino acid sequence: CASSLTGVVADTQYF.

The chain combines TRBV5-4 with TRBJ2-1; TRBD2 matches 8 bases. Germline loops: CDR1 SGHNT, CDR2 YYREEE (reference sequence). CDR3 size: 15 residues. The junction had 7 bases not matched to a gene; V was cut back by 4 bases and J by 4 bases. Here the CDR3 DNA reads TGTGCCAGCAGCGAAATAGCGGGGAGATACAATGAGCAGTTCTTC. It codes for CASSEIAGRYNEQFF.

The chain has TRBV4-1 and TRBJ2-1, with 7 bases aligning to TRBD2. The CDR3 totals 17 residues. Unmatched junction bases numbered 6, after V lost 1 base and J lost 0 bases. The germline V gene encodes CDR1 MGHRA and CDR2 YSYEKL. The CDR3 here is CASSQGWEGSSYNEQFF. CDR3 coding DNA: TGCGCCAGCAGCCAAGGGTGGGAGGGGAGCTCCTACAATGAGCAGTTCTTC.

This clone appeared a few times. The chain carries TRBV27 and TRBJ2-7; TRBD2 agrees at 8 bases. The length of the CDR3 is 16 residues. V gave up 6 bases and J gave up 2 bases; unmatched junction bases: 12. The germline V gene encodes CDR1 MNHEY and CDR2 SMNVEV (reference sequence). Here the CDR3 DNA reads TGTGCCAGCAGCCCGATATCCGGACTAGCTGCCTACGAGCAGTACTTC. It is translated as CASSPISGLAAYEQYF.

This chain connects TRBV21-1 to TRBJ1-5; the table assigns TRBD1, which was not confirmed against the DNA. TRBV21-1 is given as a pseudogene. CDR3 size: 14 residues. CDR3 nucleotide sequence: TGTGCCAGCAGCCAGGACAGGGGGGATCAGCCCCAGCATTTT. Translation: CASSQDRGDQPQHF.

The chain uses TRBV5-6 and TRBJ2-7, with 7 bases aligning to TRBD1. The V gene end was trimmed by 6 bases and the J gene end by 0 bases; junction bases not matched to a gene: 9. Looked up from germline, CDR1 is SGHDT and CDR2 is YYEEEE. This CDR3 has 15 amino acids. The CDR3 nucleotides read TGTGCCAGCACTTTGGTCAGGGGGATCTCCTACGAGCAGTACTTC. It encodes CASTLVRGISYEQYF.

This chain joins TRBV6-6 and TRBJ1-4, with TRBD1 matching over 8 bases. CDR1 MNHNY and CDR2 SVGAGI come from the germline V gene (reference sequence). V lost 2 bases and J lost 5; bases outside the gene matches: 4. This CDR3 is built from 15 residues. CDR3 sequence: CASSYRAGGNEKLFF. CDR3 bases: TGTGCCAGCAGTTACAGGGCAGGGGGCAATGAAAAACTGTTTTTT.